This TCR beta chain was recorded in a study of cytomegalovirus exposure and HLA in healthy donors listed by TCRdb under 2017. Broadly, across the study: An earlier analysis of approximately 640 of the donors reported 250 to 350 Gb of sequence data and some 120 million unique TCR beta sequences from about 200 million T cells. An early release covering roughly 640 HLA-typed donors comprised about 300 gigabases of sequencing data and tens of millions of unique TCR sequences. Of the roughly 410 genotyped donors, approximately 81% were placed in the genetic ancestry cluster associated with self-reported Caucasian donors. The study aimed to test whether signatures of past pathogen exposure could be identified by cataloging public T cell receptors. The T cell repertoires of around 730 subjects were profiled by immunosequencing and related to cytomegalovirus serostatus. In addition to the first cohort of roughly 700 subjects, a separate validation cohort of 120 different subjects was used. The study combined high-throughput TCR immunosequencing, statistical association of individual TCRs with disease status, and machine learning to predict cytomegalovirus infection status. In a later analysis, previously published TCR beta repertoires from fewer than 750 donors were re-analyzed and high-resolution HLA genotyping was added so that TCR occurrence patterns could be studied. In the later analysis, no new phenotypic data were used to find candidate immune exposures; instead, reliance was placed on TCR beta sequences and their occurrence across donors. An earlier analysis of approximately 580 of the donors used high-throughput TCR beta sequencing to judge whether each TCR beta V gene segment behaved as functional or pseudogenic. Donor age, sex, ethnicity and CMV serostatus were compiled alongside the repertoire data. A later genetic analysis used genome-wide SNP genotypes for about 55% of the 666 donors, treating that subset as a discovery cohort. All discovery cohort repertoires had been generated on a single sequencing platform. Both class I and class II loci were covered by HLA typing, at four-digit resolution. The number of donors typed differed by locus, with about 629-630 for A, B, C, DRB1 and DQB1, 522 for DQA1, 606 for DPA1, and approximately 470 for DPB1. Roughly five DR-DQ haplotypes were handled as single units for association and clustering, since linkage in the cohort was strong. On average, roughly 200,000 unique TCR beta nucleotide sequences were sequenced per donor among a few hundred genotyped donors of the cohort, with roughly 18% of those sequences being non-productive.

Worth noting for this clone: Its antigen target is currently unknown. Base qualities were left out, and no much larger clone turns up one base away.

The cohort comprised around 690 healthy bone marrow donors. Cohort members were all nominally healthy when sampled, although unrecorded immune exposures were likely present. The donor was CMV seronegative and was included in the group of 352 seronegative cohort members. Each donor provided a peripheral blood sample, and peripheral blood mononuclear cells were used for TCR beta sequencing. Genomic DNA extraction from the blood cell samples was performed with the Qiagen DNeasy Blood Extraction Kit. What the work shows at the level of the full study, not this receptor alone: In a later analysis, several top co-occurrence clusters were reported to appear linked to parvovirus B19, influenza, CMV and Epstein-Barr virus. A group of highly shared sequence variants was considered likely to be a technical artifact of the sequencing pipeline. Presence/absence analyses assumed roughly uniform sequencing depth across donors, an assumption that may not hold. Linkage disequilibrium might explain the correlated functional status among segregating V segments, but an unknown experimental factor could not be ruled out. The authors suggested that the approach could potentially be generalized to other disease states and immunological phenotypes. Because HLA typing was missing for some donors at each locus, association tests included only the typed subset. In vitro tests confirmed that a few of the cytomegalovirus-associated TCR beta chains recognize cytomegalovirus antigens. A later analysis found that most CMV-associated TCR beta chains appeared HLA-restricted, with HLA associations seemingly driven largely by CMV exposure. Fewer than 20 rarely observed V segments, including chromosome 9 orphons, were excluded from the earlier analysis of about 500 of the donors because counts were too low. In this cohort, only TCR beta chains were sequenced, and detectable features were limited by the absence of alpha or paired-chain data. Specific HLA alleles were associated with 18,000 or so TCR beta sequences at a false discovery rate of 0.05 in a later analysis. In an earlier analysis of 587 of the donors, most TCR beta V segments appeared in productive rearrangements about 87% or about 30% of the time, broadly matching IMGT annotations. In a later genetic analysis, a missense DCLRE1C variant was associated with V-gene and J-gene trimming of TCR beta chains, and the association was replicated in an independent cohort. Across donors, most TCR sequences were observed very rarely, whereas some public TCRs were present in many individuals. Assigning TCR associations to individual alleles was difficult when HLA alleles, especially DR and DQ, strongly co-occurred. In a later analysis, HLA-associated TCR beta chains showed more clonal expansion and lower generation probabilities than non-associated chains that were equally common. In a later analysis, the rate of TCR association differed among HLA loci, with DRB1 alleles having the most associated TCRs and HLA-C alleles having the fewest. In the study, some 180 TCR beta chains were listed as associated with cytomegalovirus. A further reported finding was that TCR beta sequences accurately predicted the HLA-A and HLA-B alleles for most subjects in the first cohort. A later genetic analysis reported fewer N-insertions in productive TCRs among donors in an Asian-associated ancestry cluster than the roughly 700-donor mean. In both the original and validation cohorts, the classifier was reported to diagnose cytomegalovirus status with high specificity and sensitivity. The only immune exposure information available for the cohort was CMV serostatus.

Library prep was done by the immunoSEQ multiplex PCR assay. A mixture of 60 forward primers for TCR Vbeta segments and 13 reverse primers for TCR Jbeta segments was used in the multiplex PCR. The CDR3 region of rearranged TCR beta genes was amplified from genomic DNA by a multiplex PCR assay. Amplified TCR beta libraries were sequenced as 87-base-pair reads on the Illumina HiSeq System. Regarding the original processing steps: A later analysis tallied 70 million to 100 million unique TCR beta chains across the 666 repertoires, and some 12 million of those chains were shared by two or more donors. Raw reads were error-corrected and collapsed into unique sequences by a nearest-neighbor algorithm in which closely related sequences were merged to remove PCR and sequencing errors. V, D and J gene segments were assigned by aligning CDR3 sequences to IMGT reference sequences. For a sequence to be retained, a match of at least six nucleotides was required to both a V gene segment and a J gene segment. Rearrangements were called productive when the CDR3 lacked stop codons and stayed in frame with V and J; all others were non-productive. CDR3 was defined by IMGT convention, running from the second conserved V-encoded cysteine to the conserved J-encoded phenylalanine. In an earlier analysis of around 600 of the donors, sequences lacking an unambiguous match to a single V gene segment were excluded. In an earlier analysis of 587 of the donors, a V segment was called functional when productive rearrangements were above 56.7%, and segregating when the standard deviation between donors exceeded 5%. To diagnose cytomegalovirus status from the catalog of TCR beta chain sequences, a statistical classification framework was built. V and J gene assignment, in a later analysis, came from comparing TCR nucleotide sequences with IMGT/GENE-DB human TR gene sequences. A later analysis assigned CDR3 sequences and most-parsimonious VDJ recombination scenarios with the TCRdist pipeline. In a later analysis, every TCR beta chain was defined by the combination of its CDR3 amino acid sequence and its V-gene family, and reads without a unique V-gene family were dropped. In a later analysis, fewer than 600 highly shared, low-generation-probability nucleotide sequences were removed to address suspected cross-contamination and a sequencing artifact. For each public chain, a later analysis derived a clonal expansion index from normalized ranks of inferred template counts within each repertoire. A later analysis computed generation probabilities with a VDJ recombination model fitted to out-of-frame rearrangements, and checked the results against IGoR. Hypergeometric tests were used in a later analysis to score TCR-TCR, TCR-HLA and TCR-CMV co-occurrence, with a repertoire-size bias correction applied to the TCR pairs. False discovery rates were estimated in a later analysis by permuting HLA or CMV assignments 20 times. A later analysis grouped co-occurring TCRs with DBSCAN, adding TCRdist sequence similarity when clustering within HLA-allele-positive subsets. For co-occurrence clustering, repertoires with fewer than 30,000 or more than 120,000 public chains were excluded, along with a handful of repertoires with anomalous nucleotide sharing. In TCRdb, the immuneACCESS table is reduced to in-frame sequences with V and J assigned. These tables do not hold every clone; where another copy was compared, an unresolved V gene accounts for under half, and the others remain unexplained. V and J calls and clone size follow that table, whereas D and trimming were derived from the DNA. The sample contains about 120,000 clones, roughly 80% of them found a single time. Of the sample, 1.5% falls within the top ten clones.

Material: PBMCs. The origin of this receptor is a woman between 18 and 30 years old in good health and CMV-seronegative.

The bases read TGTGCCAGTAGTATCGGGGGGGGGTATCAAGAGACCCAGTACTTC. Its protein product is CASSIGGGYQETQYF. In this chain, TRBV19 is recombined with TRBJ2-5; TRBD2 aligns with 8 central bases. Looking up the germline V gene (reference sequence) yields CDR1 LNHDA and CDR2 SQIVND. Trimming removed 3 bases from V and 2 bases from J; the gene matches leave 5 bases unexplained. From the cysteine up to the phenylalanine, the CDR3 has a length of 15 residues. CDR3 DNA is the only sequence kept; it has 45 bases, read in frame from the first base.